The 21 T cell receptor beta chains below all came from one sample that was sequenced in a study of T cell responses to AZD1222 COVID-19 vaccine. The assay was immunoSEQ multiplex PCR, and TCRdb's table has in-frame clones only and misses some. The table lists fewer than 200,000 clones, 85% to 90% of them singletons, with roughly 6.5% in the top ten. The sequences come from peripheral blood, collected on day 0 of AZD1222 vaccination. The receptors come from an adult in good health.

The chain combines TRBV6-1 with TRBJ2-7; D not resolved. Germline assignment: CDR1 MNHNS and CDR2 SASEGT. This CDR3 spans 18 amino acids. V was shortened by 0 bases and J by 3 bases, with 21 bases between the two germline ends. The CDR3 DNA follows: TGTGCCAGCAGTGAAGCCTTATCAGGATGGGCCCCGTACTACGAGCAGTACTTC. Translated, it gives CASSEALSGWAPYYEQYF.

The V and J genes are TRBV19 and TRBJ2-7; D not certain. V shed 3 bases and J shed 4 bases, with 4 bases lying between them. This CDR3 has 11 residues. Germline CDR1 LNHDA, CDR2 SQIVND (reference sequence). The CDR3 spells CASSIRYEQYF. In nucleotides, the CDR3 is TGTGCCAGTAGTATTAGGTACGAGCAGTACTTC. Combining the CDR3 with reference TRBV19 and TRBJ2-7 gives the whole variable domain DGGITQSPKYLFRKEGQNVTLSCEQNLNHDAMYWYRQDPGQGLRLIYYSQIVNDFQKGDIAEGYSVSREKKESFPLTVTSAQKNPTAFYLCASSIRYEQYFGPGTRLTVT.

CDR3 residues: CASSPQGETQYF. Here the CDR3 DNA reads TGTGCCAGCAGCCCCCAGGGGGAGACCCAGTACTTC. The rearrangement uses TRBV16 and TRBJ2-5; tentatively, D is TRBD1 (6 bases). Germline V lookup: CDR1 KGHSY, CDR2 FQNENV. This CDR3 is built from 12 residues. Trimming shortened V by 4 bases and J by 5 bases, and 8 bases separated the two germline ends.

The chain has TRBV4-3 and TRBJ1-5; 11 nucleotides match TRBD1. This CDR3 comprises 17 residues. Germline loops: CDR1 LGHNA, CDR2 YSLEER. V trimming: 0 bases; J trimming: 5 bases; junction bases outside the gene matches: 6. Written as DNA, the CDR3 is TGCGCCAGCAGCCAAGATCTTTGGGACAGGGGGGATCAGCCCCAGCATTTT. Protein: CASSQDLWDRGDQPQHF.

V gene TRBV19 combines with J gene TRBJ1-5; TRBD1 is a possible D gene (6 bases). The germline V gene has CDR1 LNHDA and CDR2 SQIVND (reference sequence). Trimming removed 5 bases at V and 6 bases at J, with 14 bases between. This CDR3 has 14 residues. Written as DNA, the CDR3 is TGTGCCAGTAGTGAACAGGGATCCGGTCAGCCCCAGCATTTT. Amino acids: CASSEQGSGQPQHF.

V gene TRBV28 combines with J gene TRBJ1-5; 7 bases agree with TRBD1. Losses at the gene ends were 6 bases for V and 7 bases for J; bases not matched to a gene: 9. Germline lookup yields CDR1 MDHEN and CDR2 SYDVKM. The CDR3 sequence is 14 residues long. The CDR3 DNA reads as TGTGCCAGCAGACCCGGGACAGTACGCCAGCCCCAGCATTTT. Its protein is CASRPGTVRQPQHF.

This clone occurred once. The chain links TRBV24-1 to TRBJ1-2; D gene ambiguous. V dropped 4 bases and J dropped 8 bases, with 19 bases sitting between them. The CDR3 consists of 15 residues. Germline CDR1 KGHDR, CDR2 SFDVKD. This chain's CDR3 is CATSDRPDGPKGYTF. CDR3 coding DNA: TGTGCCACCAGTGACCGCCCCGACGGGCCAAAGGGCTACACCTTC.

V is TRBV24-1 and J is TRBJ2-5; the D gene is possibly TRBD1 (6 bases). Per germline, CDR1 KGHDR and CDR2 SFDVKD. The CDR3 is 15 residues long. The germline V and J ends were trimmed by 3 bases and 4 bases, with 14 bases remaining between them. In DNA form, the CDR3 reads TGTGCCACCAGTGATCCGGGACAAAGGAGAGAGACCCAGTACTTC. This translates into CATSDPGQRRETQYF.

This chain links TRBV5-4 with TRBJ2-2, with D hard to call. There are 15 residues in the CDR3. Trimming shortened V by 0 bases and J by 0 bases, and 6 bases separated the two germline ends. Germline V gene sequence: CDR1 SGHNT, CDR2 YYREEE (reference sequence). This CDR3 is CASSLEVTNTGELFF. The CDR3 DNA is TGTGCCAGCAGCTTGGAGGTAACGAACACCGGGGAGCTGTTTTTT.

This clone was seen a handful of times. V usage is TRBV5-6 and J usage is TRBJ1-2; D remains unclear. V lost 2 bases and J 0 bases, leaving 11 bases between the germline ends. The CDR3 covers 15 residues. Germline V gene lookup returns CDR1 SGHDT and CDR2 YYEEEE. The CDR3 DNA reads as TGTGCCAGCAGCTTTGGCGGGCGTCCTAACTATGGCTACACCTTC. Its protein is CASSFGGRPNYGYTF.

The chain joins TRBV6-6 to TRBJ1-6; TRBD1 agrees at 9 bases. V trimming: 2 bases; J trimming: 9 bases; junction bases outside the gene matches: 8. CDR3 length: 16 residues. In germline, CDR1 is MNHNY, CDR2 SVGAGI (reference sequence). The CDR3, as DNA: TGTGCCAGCAGTTACGGGGGGGACAGGGTGGTTTCACCCCTCCACTTT. Its translation: CASSYGGDRVVSPLHF.

The V gene is TRBV5-5, the J gene TRBJ1-1; the match to TRBD1 covers 7 bases. Germline V gene lookup returns CDR1 SGHKS and CDR2 YYEKEE (reference sequence). This CDR3 spans 15 amino acids. The trim removed 0 bases at V and 0 bases at J, leaving 2 bases unmatched. In DNA, the CDR3 is TGTGCCAGCAGCTTGGAGACAGGGCTGAACACTGAAGCTTTCTTT. Translated, it gives CASSLETGLNTEAFF.

The chain joins TRBV3-1 (or the pseudogene TRBV3-2) to TRBJ2-1; a possible D gene is TRBD2 (7 bases). Trimming removed 0 bases from V and 8 bases from J, with 23 bases in between. The CDR3 consists of 18 residues. CDR1 and CDR2 from the germline V gene are LGHDT and YNNKEL (reference sequence). CDR3 nucleotide sequence: TGTGCCAGCAGCCAAGAAGACTACCTGGGGGGGGCTGTACATGAGCAGTTCTTC. Translated, it gives CASSQEDYLGGAVHEQFF.

The chain carries TRBV3-1 (or the pseudogene TRBV3-2) and TRBJ2-3, with D possibly matching TRBD1 (6 bases). Trimming cost V 3 bases and J 15 bases, with 16 bases left between them. CDR1 is LGHDT, CDR2 YNNKEL, per germline (reference sequence). The CDR3 covers 12 residues. The CDR3 reads CASSHNRDTTYF. DNA of the CDR3: TGTGCCAGCAGCCATAACAGGGATACCACATATTTT.

V and J are TRBV11-2 and TRBJ1-1, with 7 nucleotides matching TRBD1. The CDR3 spans 14 residues. The J segment lost 5 bases and the V segment lost 6 bases, leaving 9 bases of the junction unmatched. Per the germline V gene, CDR1 is SGHAT and CDR2 is FQNNGV. The CDR3 bases are TGTGCCAGCAGTTACACAGGGGCGAGTACTGAAGCTTTCTTT. As protein: CASSYTGASTEAFF.

The rearrangement links TRBV30 to TRBJ2-2; no definite D call. The CDR3 consists of 15 residues. V shed 3 bases and J shed 7 bases, with 18 bases lying between them. Germline loops: CDR1 GTSNPN, CDR2 SVGIG (reference sequence). The CDR3 sequence: CAWSPTPRLLGELFF. The CDR3 DNA follows: TGTGCCTGGAGCCCTACGCCTCGATTACTCGGGGAGCTGTTTTTT.

This chain connects TRBV14 to TRBJ2-1, with 11 positions matching TRBD2. Trimming removed 1 base from V and 4 bases from J; junction bases left unmatched: 6. The CDR3 spans 17 residues. The germline V gene encodes CDR1 SGHDN and CDR2 FVKESK. CDR3 protein: CASSQGSSGRNYNEQFF. The CDR3 DNA follows: TGTGCCAGCAGCCAAGGGTCTAGCGGGAGGAATTACAATGAGCAGTTCTTC.

This CDR3 is CASRRGRDTEAFF. The CDR3, as DNA: TGCGCCAGCCGCAGGGGGCGCGACACTGAAGCTTTCTTT. The chain is built from TRBV5-1 and TRBJ1-1, with TRBD1 matching over 8 bases. Trimming at V came to 7 bases and at J to 3 bases, leaving 5 bases not matched to a gene. CDR1 SGHRS and CDR2 YFSETQ come from the germline V gene. The CDR3 is made up of 13 amino acids.

The rearrangement links TRBV28 to TRBJ1-2; TRBD1 agrees at 8 bases. The germline V gene encodes CDR1 MDHEN and CDR2 SYDVKM. The CDR3 consists of 13 residues. As DNA, the CDR3 is TGTGTCATCTCCCCAGGGGGCGACTATGGCTACACCTTC. This encodes CVISPGGDYGYTF.

The V and J genes are TRBV28 and TRBJ2-5; 9 bases agree with TRBD1. The germline V gene encodes CDR1 MDHEN and CDR2 SYDVKM. The CDR3 covers 15 residues. After removal of 4 bases from V and 5 bases from J, the junction contained 8 bases not matched to a gene. The CDR3 loop reads CASSSPGTGFETQYF. DNA for the CDR3: TGTGCCAGCAGTTCCCCCGGGACAGGGTTCGAGACCCAGTACTTC.

The chain is built from TRBV28 and TRBJ1-1; D call uncertain. Trimming stripped 6 bases from V and 0 bases from J, with 17 bases between. CDR3 length equals 16 residues. Germline CDR1 and CDR2: MDHEN and SYDVKM. The CDR3 DNA is TGTGCCAGCAGCCTTTCGGGTCGCGAAGTGAACACTGAAGCTTTCTTT. As protein: CASSLSGREVNTEAFF. The variable domain in full, with the rest retrieved from reference TRBV28 and TRBJ1-1, is DVKVTQSSRYLVKRTGEKVFLECVQDMDHENMFWYRQDPGLGLRLIYFSYDVKMKEKGDIPEGYSVSREKKERFSLILESASTNQTSMYLCASSLSGREVNTEAFFGQGTRLTVV.